This TCR beta chain originates from a study of CD8+CD57+ T cells in acquired aplastic anemia. Study details: Each DNA sample taken from sorted CD4+ and CD8+ cells came to about 3.2 ug on average. Healthy donors yielded roughly 9.8 million CD4+ cell reads on average.

The CDR3 has 13 amino acids. Germline V gives CDR1 MNHEY, CDR2 SVGAGI. Profiles of TCR beta VDJ and CDR3 were generated from a genomic DNA template. Via MiXCR, TCRdb re-called the reads, giving one row per CDR3 protein. The table has about 110,000 distinct CDR3 sequences, under 60% seen once. For this clonotype: The antigen is undetermined. A clone one base away is much larger, so this may be a read error.

Study-wide results and limits: The CD8+ Simpson's diversity of patients and controls was not significantly different. Patients had around 28 CD8+ CDR3 sequences in common with controls (the shared set).

This chain uses TRBV6-5 with TRBJ2-1, with no clear D. This TCR was sampled from a human donor in good health, serving as a control. Material for sequencing was sorted CD4+, CD8+, or CD8+CD57+ T cells (not recorded which) from PBMCs. The CDR3 loop is CAGSYIWFNEQFF. The CDR3 nucleotides read TGTGCCGGCAGTTATATCTGGTTCAATGAGCAGTTCTTC.